The clone carrying this T cell receptor (beta chain) was recorded a few times. This specimen belongs to a study of blood T cells in healthy people across ages. Healthy Caucasians from Russia aged roughly 6 to 95 served as donors. No fewer than 6 micrograms of total RNA were isolated from every sample. Combining a sample-barcoded 5' primer with a J-beta primer mix, a second PCR ran for roughly 7 to 12 cycles. Using its own MiXCR run on the 5' RACE reads, TCRdb lists one record per CDR3 protein. The profile covers about 680,000 distinct CDR3 sequences, with around 48% appearing a single time and about a third taken by the ten largest. In germline, CDR1 is SGDLS, CDR2 YYNGEE. This CDR3 is 14 amino acids long. The germline V and J ends were trimmed by 2 bases and 2 bases, with 9 bases remaining between them.

The chain recombines TRBV9 with TRBJ2-3; the D is unclear. This receptor was taken from a woman between 55 and 75 years old in good health. The sequenced sample consisted of blood. The CDR3 region has the DNA TGTGCCAGCAGCGTTAGGACCATCACAGATACGCAGTATTTT. It translates to CASSVRTITDTQYF.